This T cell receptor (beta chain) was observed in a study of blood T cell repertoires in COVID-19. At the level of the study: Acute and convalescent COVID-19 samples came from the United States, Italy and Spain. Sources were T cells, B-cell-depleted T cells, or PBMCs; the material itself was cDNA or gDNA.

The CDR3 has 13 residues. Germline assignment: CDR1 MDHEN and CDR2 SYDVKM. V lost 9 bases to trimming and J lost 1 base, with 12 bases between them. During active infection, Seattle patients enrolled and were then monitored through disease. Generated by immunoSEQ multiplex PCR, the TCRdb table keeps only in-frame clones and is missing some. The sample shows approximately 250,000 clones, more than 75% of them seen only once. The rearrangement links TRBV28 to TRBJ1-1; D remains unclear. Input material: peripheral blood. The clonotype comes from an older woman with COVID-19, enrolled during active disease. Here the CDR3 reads CASTRQENTEAFF. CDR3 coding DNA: TGTGCCAGTACCCGGCAGGAGAACACTGAAGCTTTCTTT.